These T cell receptor beta chains were read from a single sample in a study of early T cells in non-severe SARS-CoV-2 infection. Using its own MiXCR run on the 5' RACE reads, TCRdb lists one record per CDR3 protein. Of tens of thousands of distinct CDR3 sequences listed, over 12% are singletons. Sequenced: whole blood. The receptor source for this set is an adult who was a healthcare worker with PCR-confirmed SARS-CoV-2 infection or an uninfected control (not recorded which). CDR3s leave out the opening cysteine and the closing phenylalanine or tryptophan.

J gene,V gene,CDR3 protein
TRBJ2-7,TRBV21-1,ASSAAGVGNEQY
TRBJ1-5,TRBV30,AWSVGGRDRQPQH
TRBJ2-1,TRBV29-1,SVSSGGAVYNEQF
TRBJ2-1,TRBV2,ASSASGYNEQF
TRBJ2-2,TRBV24-1,ATSDPRGYTGELF
TRBJ2-1,TRBV7-9,ASSLAGLDYGVGQF
TRBJ1-2,TRBV20-1,SAREQGRGARGGYT
TRBJ1-4,TRBV29-1,SVRQGAKSTNEKLF
TRBJ1-3,TRBV29-1,SALLQSSGNTIY
TRBJ1-3,TRBV2,ASSYNGNTIY
TRBJ2-3,TRBV29-1,SVAGLAGTDTQY
TRBJ2-7,TRBV6-6,ASRDRTGNYEQY
TRBJ1-4,TRBV28,ASSKRDEKLF
TRBJ2-7,TRBV5-5,ASSLAISSYEQY
TRBJ2-3,TRBV9,ASSAGTRGRIGADTQY
TRBJ2-1,TRBV20-1,SARKRDEPSSYNEQF
TRBJ2-3,TRBV18,ASSPPSRTDTQY
TRBJ1-6,TRBV30,AWSVGIGSPLH
TRBJ2-7,TRBV6-2/TRBV6-3,ASSFYPQGPYEQY
TRBJ2-1,TRBV19,ASSIVGTIFDEQF
TRBJ1-3,TRBV6-6,ASLPGQGRGNTIY
TRBJ2-3,TRBV10-3,AISEPGQGRTDTQY
TRBJ1-5,TRBV5-5,ASSFRGYSNQPQH
TRBJ1-1,TRBV5-4,ASSLGDLGDTEAF
TRBJ2-5,TRBV6-6,ASSFEQPQETQY
TRBJ2-3,TRBV6-2/TRBV6-3,ASRTTGTSGKGTQY
TRBJ2-3,TRBV20-1,SARVSSDTQY